Presented here are 4 T cell receptor beta chains from one specimen sequenced in a study of vaccination and CD4 T cells after COVID-19. At the Johns Hopkins FTIC core, DNA taken from cultured CD4+ T cells was sequenced by way of the Oncomine TCR Beta short-read assay. TCRdb redid the calling of the PCR reads with MiXCR, one entry per CDR3 protein. Counted here are fewer than 20,000 distinct CDR3 sequences, about 56% occurring once; the ten biggest clones make up 7.2%. Treatment noted: roughly ten-day PBMC culture with coronavirus spike peptide pools or control peptides (ViraFEST assay). These receptors are not linked to any known antigen. This sample comprised CD4+ T cells from blood, cultured in vitro, obtained before SARS-CoV-2 vaccination. These receptors came from a human donor who had recovered from COVID-19.

This chain links TRBV12-3 or TRBV12-4 with TRBJ2-6; D gene ambiguous. V shed 4 bases and J shed 0 bases, with 19 bases lying between them. CDR3 length equals 19 residues. CDR3 residues: CASSSSTGNLYSGANVLTF. CDR3 in DNA: TGTGCCAGCAGTTCCTCTACGGGTAATCTCTACTCTGGGGCCAACGTCCTGACTTTC.

This chain uses TRBV7-9 with TRBJ2-1; either TRBD1 or TRBD2 may supply D (5 bases each). V lost 4 bases to trimming and J lost 9 bases, with 19 bases between them. The CDR3 covers 15 residues. Germline V gene data show CDR1 as SEHNR and CDR2 as FQNEAQ (reference sequence). This CDR3 is CASSSPRLGVGEQFF. The CDR3 bases are TGTGCCAGCAGCTCTCCCAGACTGGGGGTCGGTGAGCAGTTCTTC.

As for this clonotype: Germline is not matched at one junction end, which may reflect a read error. The genes are TRBV20-1 and TRBJ2-1; 11 bases are a match to TRBD2. The germline V gene encodes CDR1 DFQATT and CDR2 SNEGSKA (reference sequence). The CDR3 loop spans 14 amino acids. CDR3 sequence: CSASTSGSGNEQFF. As DNA, the CDR3 is TGCAGTGCTAGCACTAGCGGGAGTGGCAATGAACAGTTCTTC.

The CDR3 is CSAISGTIYNEQFF. CDR3 DNA: TGCAGTGCTATTAGCGGGACTATTTACAATGAGCAGTTCTTC. This sequence joins TRBV20-1 and TRBJ2-1; 8 bases line up with TRBD2. J lost 4 bases, V lost 4 bases, and 6 bases had no gene match. The CDR3 sequence is 14 residues long. CDR1 is DFQATT, CDR2 SNEGSKA, per germline (reference sequence).